The T cell receptor (beta chain) under discussion was sequenced for a study of blood T cell repertoires in COVID-19. Assay used: immunoSEQ multiplex PCR; TCRdb lists only in-frame clones, some missing. The table has some 290,000 clones, 86% seen once; the top ten hold roughly 12%. The CDR3 loop spans 15 amino acids. Germline V lookup: CDR1 MGHDK, CDR2 SYGVNS. Sequences were obtained from peripheral blood. The chain is built from TRBV25-1 and TRBJ1-5, with TRBD1 matching over 9 bases. This receptor was taken from a woman in her 30s with COVID-19, enrolled during active disease. The CDR3 sequence is CAKVDKGTGHQPQHF. CDR3 bases: TGTGCGAAAGTGGACAAAGGGACAGGGCATCAGCCCCAGCATTTT.